This T cell receptor beta chain was observed in a study of response to subunit inactivated influenza vaccine. Points from the study as a whole: Every seasonal influenza vaccination brings in few new T cells, the authors suggested.

A single record per CDR3 protein comes from TCRdb applying MiXCR to the RT-PCR reads. Of roughly 710,000 distinct CDR3 sequences in the sample, approximately 15% were seen once. This clonotype has only a few counts. Its antigen remains unknown. The CDR3 consists of 13 residues. The germline V and J ends were trimmed by 7 bases and 5 bases, with 15 bases remaining between them. Per the germline V gene, CDR1 is MNHNS and CDR2 is SASEGT. Sequencing was performed on PBMCs from blood, taken approximately 15 days before vaccination. The TCR was taken from a man aged 50-59 years who received an inactivated influenza vaccine. This rearrangement joins TRBV6-1 to TRBJ2-7; D is uncertain. CDR3 region: CASKAQGHHEQYF. As DNA, the CDR3 is TGTGCCAGCAAGGCCCAAGGGCATCACGAGCAGTACTTC.